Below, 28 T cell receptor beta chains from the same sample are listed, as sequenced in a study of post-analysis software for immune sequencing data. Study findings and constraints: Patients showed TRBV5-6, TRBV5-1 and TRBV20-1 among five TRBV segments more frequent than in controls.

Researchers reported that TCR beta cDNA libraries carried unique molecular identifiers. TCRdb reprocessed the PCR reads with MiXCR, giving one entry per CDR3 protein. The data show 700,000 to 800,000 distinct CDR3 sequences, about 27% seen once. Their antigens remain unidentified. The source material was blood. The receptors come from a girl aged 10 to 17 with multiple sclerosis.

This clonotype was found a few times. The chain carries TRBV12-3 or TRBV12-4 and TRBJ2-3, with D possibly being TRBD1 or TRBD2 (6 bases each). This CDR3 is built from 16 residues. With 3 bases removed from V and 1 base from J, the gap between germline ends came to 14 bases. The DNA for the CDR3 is TGTGCCAGCAGTTTCGGTCGTGGGGGGCGCACAGATACGCAGTATTTT. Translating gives CASSFGRGGRTDTQYF.

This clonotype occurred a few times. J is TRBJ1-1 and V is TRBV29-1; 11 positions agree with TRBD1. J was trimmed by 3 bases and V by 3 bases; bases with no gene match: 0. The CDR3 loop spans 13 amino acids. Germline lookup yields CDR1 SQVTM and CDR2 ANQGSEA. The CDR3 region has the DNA TGCAGCGTTGAGGACAGGGGGCACACTGAAGCTTTCTTT. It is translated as CSVEDRGHTEAFF.

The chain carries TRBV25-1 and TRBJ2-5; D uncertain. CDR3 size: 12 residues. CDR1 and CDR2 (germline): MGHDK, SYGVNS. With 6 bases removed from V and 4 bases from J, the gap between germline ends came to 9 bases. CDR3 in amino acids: CASRGWGETQYF. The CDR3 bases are TGTGCCAGCAGGGGTTGGGGAGAGACCCAGTACTTC.

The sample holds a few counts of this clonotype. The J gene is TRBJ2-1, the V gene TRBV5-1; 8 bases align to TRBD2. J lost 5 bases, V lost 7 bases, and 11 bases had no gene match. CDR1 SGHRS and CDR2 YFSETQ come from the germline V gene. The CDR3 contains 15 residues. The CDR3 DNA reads TGCGCCAGCCGGATCCGGGGGGGGTCGAACAATGAGCAGTTCTTC. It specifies CASRIRGGSNNEQFF.

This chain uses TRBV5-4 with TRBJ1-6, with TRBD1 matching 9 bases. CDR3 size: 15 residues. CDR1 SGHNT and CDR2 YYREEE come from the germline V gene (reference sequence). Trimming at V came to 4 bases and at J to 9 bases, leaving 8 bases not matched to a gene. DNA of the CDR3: TGTGCCAGCAGCCTGGGGGGACAGGGCCGTTCACCCCTCCACTTT. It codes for CASSLGGQGRSPLHF. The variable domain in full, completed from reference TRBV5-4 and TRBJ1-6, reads ETGVTQSPTHLIKTRGQQVTLRCSSQSGHNTVSWYQQALGQGPQFIFQYYREEENGRGNFPPRFSGLQFPNYSSELNVNALELDDSALYLCASSLGGQGRSPLHFGNGTRLTVT.

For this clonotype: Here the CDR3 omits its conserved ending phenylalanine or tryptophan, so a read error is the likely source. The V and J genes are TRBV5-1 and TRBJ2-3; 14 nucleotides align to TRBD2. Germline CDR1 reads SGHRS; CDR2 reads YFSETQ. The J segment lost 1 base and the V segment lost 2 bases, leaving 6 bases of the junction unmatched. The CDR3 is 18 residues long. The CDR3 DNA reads TGCGCCAGCAGCTTCGGACTAGCGGGAGGAAGGCGCACAGATACGCAGTATTCT. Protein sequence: CASSFGLAGGRRTDTQYS.

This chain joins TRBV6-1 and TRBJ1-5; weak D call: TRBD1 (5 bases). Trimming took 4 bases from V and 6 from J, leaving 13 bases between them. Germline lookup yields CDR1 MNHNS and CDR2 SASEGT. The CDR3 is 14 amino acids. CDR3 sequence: CASSAGRAGQPQHF. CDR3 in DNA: TGTGCCAGCAGTGCGGGACGGGCGGGTCAGCCCCAGCATTTT.

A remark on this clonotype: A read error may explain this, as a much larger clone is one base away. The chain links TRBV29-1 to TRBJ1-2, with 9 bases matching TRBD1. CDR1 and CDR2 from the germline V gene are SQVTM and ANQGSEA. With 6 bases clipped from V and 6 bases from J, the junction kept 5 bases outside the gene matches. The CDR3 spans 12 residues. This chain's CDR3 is CSVETGGHGYTF. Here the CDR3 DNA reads TGCAGCGTGGAGACAGGGGGGCATGGCTACACCTTC.

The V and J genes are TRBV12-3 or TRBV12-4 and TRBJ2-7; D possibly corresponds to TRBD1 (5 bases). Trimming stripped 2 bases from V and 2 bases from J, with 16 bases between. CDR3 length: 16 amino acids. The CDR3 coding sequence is TGTGCCAGCAGTTTACGGGCAGGGCAGACAACCTACGAGCAGTACTTC. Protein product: CASSLRAGQTTYEQYF.

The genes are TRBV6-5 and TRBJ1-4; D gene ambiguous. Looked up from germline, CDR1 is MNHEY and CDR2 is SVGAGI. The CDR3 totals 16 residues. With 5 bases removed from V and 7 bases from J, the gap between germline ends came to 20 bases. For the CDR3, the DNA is TGTGCCAGCAGTCCCCTCACTCTTCAGAGACGTGAAAAACTGTTTTTT. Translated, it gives CASSPLTLQRREKLFF.

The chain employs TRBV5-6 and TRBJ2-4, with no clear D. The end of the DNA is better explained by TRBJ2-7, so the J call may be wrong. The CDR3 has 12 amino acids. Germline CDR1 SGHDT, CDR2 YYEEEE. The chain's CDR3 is CASSPGRDEQYF. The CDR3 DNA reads TGTGCCAGCAGCCCGGGTCGAGACGAGCAGTACTTC.

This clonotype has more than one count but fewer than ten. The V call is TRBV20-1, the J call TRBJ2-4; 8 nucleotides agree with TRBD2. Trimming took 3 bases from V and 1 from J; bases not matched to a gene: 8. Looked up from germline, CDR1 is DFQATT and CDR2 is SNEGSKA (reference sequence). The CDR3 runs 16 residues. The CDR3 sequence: CSARSPAGAAKNIQYF. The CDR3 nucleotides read TGCAGTGCTAGGTCCCCAGCGGGAGCCGCCAAAAACATTCAGTACTTC.

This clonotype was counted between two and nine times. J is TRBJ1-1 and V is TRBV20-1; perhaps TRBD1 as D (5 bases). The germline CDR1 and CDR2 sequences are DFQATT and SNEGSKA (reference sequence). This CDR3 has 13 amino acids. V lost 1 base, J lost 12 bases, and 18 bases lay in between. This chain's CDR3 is CSARVAGKKETFF. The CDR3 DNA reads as TGCAGTGCTAGAGTTGCAGGGAAAAAGGAAACTTTCTTT.

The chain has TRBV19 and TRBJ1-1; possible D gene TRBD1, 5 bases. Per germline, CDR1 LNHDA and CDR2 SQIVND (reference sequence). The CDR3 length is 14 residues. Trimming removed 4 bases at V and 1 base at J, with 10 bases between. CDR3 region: CASSTGTENTEAFF. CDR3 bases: TGTGCCAGTAGTACCGGGACGGAGAACACTGAAGCTTTCTTT. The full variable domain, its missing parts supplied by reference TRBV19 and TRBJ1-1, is DGGITQSPKYLFRKEGQNVTLSCEQNLNHDAMYWYRQDPGQGLRLIYYSQIVNDFQKGDIAEGYSVSREKKESFPLTVTSAQKNPTAFYLCASSTGTENTEAFFGQGTRLTVV.

Written as DNA, the CDR3 is TGCAGCGTTCTTTGGACAGGCTCATATGGCTACACCTTC. Translating it yields CSVLWTGSYGYTF. The J gene is TRBJ1-2, the V gene TRBV29-1; 7 nucleotides line up with TRBD1. The V and J ends lost 5 bases and 5 bases, in that order; junction bases with no gene match: 8. The length of the CDR3 is 13 residues. In germline, CDR1 is SQVTM, CDR2 ANQGSEA.

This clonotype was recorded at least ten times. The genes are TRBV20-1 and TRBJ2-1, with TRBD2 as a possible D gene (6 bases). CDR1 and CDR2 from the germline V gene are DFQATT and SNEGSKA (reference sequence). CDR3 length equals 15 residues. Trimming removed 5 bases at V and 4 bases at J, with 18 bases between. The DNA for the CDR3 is TGCAGTGCTGGGAGGAGTAGCGGATATTACAATGAGCAGTTCTTC. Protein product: CSAGRSSGYYNEQFF.

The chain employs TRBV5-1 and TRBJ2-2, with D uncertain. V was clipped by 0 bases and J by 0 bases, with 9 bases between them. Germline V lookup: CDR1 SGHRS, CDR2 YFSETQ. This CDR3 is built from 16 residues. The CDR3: CASSLVGRPNTGELFF. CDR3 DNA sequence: TGCGCCAGCAGCTTGGTAGGCAGGCCGAACACCGGGGAGCTGTTTTTT.

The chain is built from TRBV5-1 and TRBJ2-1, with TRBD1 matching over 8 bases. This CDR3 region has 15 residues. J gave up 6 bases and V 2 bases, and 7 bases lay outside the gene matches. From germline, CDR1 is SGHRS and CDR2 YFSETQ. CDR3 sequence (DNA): TGCGCCAGCAGCTTTTCAGGGGGCGATGGCAATGAGCAGTTCTTC. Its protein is CASSFSGGDGNEQFF. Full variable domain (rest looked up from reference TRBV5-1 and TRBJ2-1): KAGVTQTPRYLIKTRGQQVTLSCSPISGHRSVSWYQQTPGQGLQFLFEYFSETQRNKGNFPGRFSGRQFSNSRSEMNVSTLELGDSALYLCASSFSGGDGNEQFFGPGTRLTVL.

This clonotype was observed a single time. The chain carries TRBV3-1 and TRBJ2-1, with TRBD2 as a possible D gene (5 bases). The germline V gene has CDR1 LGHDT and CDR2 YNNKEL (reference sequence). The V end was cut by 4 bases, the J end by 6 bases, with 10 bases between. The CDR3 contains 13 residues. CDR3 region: CASSRAGRNEQFF. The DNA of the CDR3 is TGTGCCAGCAGCCGCGCGGGTCGCAATGAGCAGTTCTTC.

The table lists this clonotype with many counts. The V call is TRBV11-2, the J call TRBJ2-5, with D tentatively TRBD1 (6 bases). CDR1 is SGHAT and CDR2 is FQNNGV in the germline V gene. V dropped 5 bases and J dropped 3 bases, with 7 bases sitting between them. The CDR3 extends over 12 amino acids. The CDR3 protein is CASSRDKETQYF. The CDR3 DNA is TGTGCCAGCAGCAGGGACAAAGAGACCCAGTACTTC.

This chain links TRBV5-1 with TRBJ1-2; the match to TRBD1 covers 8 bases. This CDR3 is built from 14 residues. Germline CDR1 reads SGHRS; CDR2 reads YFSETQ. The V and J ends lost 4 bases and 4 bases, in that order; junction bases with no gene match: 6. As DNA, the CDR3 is TGCGCCAGCAGCCAGGACGGACAGGGCTATGGCTACACCTTC. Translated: CASSQDGQGYGYTF.

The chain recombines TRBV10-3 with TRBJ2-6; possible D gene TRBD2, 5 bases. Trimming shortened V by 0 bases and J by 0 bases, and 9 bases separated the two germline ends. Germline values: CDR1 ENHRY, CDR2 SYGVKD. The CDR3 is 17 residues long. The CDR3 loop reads CAISESIGSSGANVLTF. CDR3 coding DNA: TGTGCCATCAGTGAGTCGATTGGGAGCTCTGGGGCCAACGTCCTGACTTTC.

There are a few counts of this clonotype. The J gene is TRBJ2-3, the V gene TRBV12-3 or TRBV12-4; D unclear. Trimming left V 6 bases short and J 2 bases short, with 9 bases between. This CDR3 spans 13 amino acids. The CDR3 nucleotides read TGTGCCAGCAGACCCGACACCACAGATACGCAGTATTTT. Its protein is CASRPDTTDTQYF.

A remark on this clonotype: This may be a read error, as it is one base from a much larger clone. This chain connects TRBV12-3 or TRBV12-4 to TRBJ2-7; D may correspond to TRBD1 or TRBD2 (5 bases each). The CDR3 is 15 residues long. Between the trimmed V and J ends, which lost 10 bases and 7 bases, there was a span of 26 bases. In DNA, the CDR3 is TGTGCCACATCACGGCAGGGAGTGTTCTCCGATGAGCAGTACTTC. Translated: CATSRQGVFSDEQYF.

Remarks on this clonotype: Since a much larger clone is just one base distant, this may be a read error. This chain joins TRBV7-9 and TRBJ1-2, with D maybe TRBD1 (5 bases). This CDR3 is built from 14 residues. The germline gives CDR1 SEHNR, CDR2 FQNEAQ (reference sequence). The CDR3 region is CASGTILRGYGYIF. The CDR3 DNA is TGTGCCAGCGGAACCATATTACGGGGCTATGGCTACATCTTC.

CDR3 in amino acids: CASSSVRLAERSYNEQFF. CDR3 DNA sequence: TGTGCCAGCAGTTCCGTGAGGCTAGCGGAACGCTCCTACAATGAGCAGTTCTTC. V and J are TRBV6-5 and TRBJ2-1; 7 nucleotides match TRBD2. CDR1 is MNHEY and CDR2 is SVGAGI in the germline V gene. Germline trimming cut 4 bases from V and 0 bases from J; bases unmatched to any gene: 12. The CDR3 loop spans 18 amino acids.

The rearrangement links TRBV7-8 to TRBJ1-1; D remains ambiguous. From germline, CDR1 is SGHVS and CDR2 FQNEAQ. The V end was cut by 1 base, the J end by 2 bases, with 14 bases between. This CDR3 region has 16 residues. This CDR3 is CASSLGVRRFNTEAFF. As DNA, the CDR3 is TGTGCCAGCAGCTTAGGGGTTAGAAGGTTTAACACTGAAGCTTTCTTT. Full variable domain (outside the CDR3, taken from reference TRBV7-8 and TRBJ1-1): GAGVSQSPRYKVAKRGQDVALRCDPISGHVSLFWYQQALGQGPEFLTYFQNEAQLDKSGLPSDRFFAERPEGSVSTLKIQRTQQEDSAVYLCASSLGVRRFNTEAFFGQGTRLTVV.

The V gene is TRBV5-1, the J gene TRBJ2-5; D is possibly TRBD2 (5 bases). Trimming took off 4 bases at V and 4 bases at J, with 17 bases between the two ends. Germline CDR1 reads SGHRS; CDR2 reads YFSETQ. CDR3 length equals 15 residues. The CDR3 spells CASSRTRPEGETQYF. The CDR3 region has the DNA TGCGCCAGCAGCCGAACCCGACCTGAGGGAGAGACCCAGTACTTC.